In this sample, the clone carrying this T cell receptor beta chain turned up a few times. These data belong to a study of shared clonotypes between healthy human individuals. Background on the study: Per donor, three plates held CD4 naive cells, three held CD4 memory, two held CD8 naive and one held CD8 memory.

V dropped 4 bases and J dropped 1 base, with 8 bases sitting between them. Germline V CDR1 and CDR2: SGDLS, YYNGEE. The CDR3 loop spans 13 amino acids. DNA at approximately 200 ng, about 30,000 T cell genomes, went into sorted-subset replicate PCRs. Assay used: immunoSEQ multiplex PCR; TCRdb lists only in-frame clones, some missing. The sample shows approximately 640,000 clones, 72% of them seen only once. The chain uses TRBV9 and TRBJ1-1, with D uncertain. What was sequenced was memory CD4+ T cells sorted from blood. Specified subset: CD45RA-negative fraction. The clonotype comes from a woman between 25 and 40 years old in good health. DNA of the CDR3: TGTGCCAGCAGCCTCCGACAGAACACTGAAGCTTTCTTT. This sequence encodes CASSLRQNTEAFF.